Below are 21 T cell receptor beta chains sequenced from a single sample in a study of T-cell reconstitution after alpha-beta-depleted transplantation in children. This sample's TCRbeta library carried unique molecular identifier barcodes. TCRdb processed the PCR reads anew with MiXCR; each CDR3 protein has one entry. The sample records some 200,000 distinct CDR3 sequences, approximately 8% being singletons. The specimen was PBMCs, mostly from graft donor cells, collected 360 days after TCRalphabeta/CD19-depleted stem cell transplant. These receptors all stem from a male patient between 2 and 15 years old who had a stem cell transplant for acute myeloid leukemia, so the T cells may come from the graft donor.

The chain couples TRBV7-9 to TRBJ1-1; no reliable D call. Germline-derived CDR1 and CDR2 are SEHNR and FQNEAQ (reference sequence). The CDR3 loop spans 15 amino acids. Trimming left V 4 bases short and J 1 base short, with 13 bases between. The CDR3 is CASSSGRAGNTEAFF. CDR3 coding DNA: TGTGCCAGCAGCTCCGGGCGGGCGGGGAACACTGAAGCTTTCTTT. Using reference TRBV7-9 and TRBJ1-1 for the parts outside the CDR3, the full variable domain is DTGVSQNPRHKITKRGQNVTFRCDPISEHNRLYWYRQTLGQGPEFLTYFQNEAQLEKSRLLSDRFSAERPKGSFSTLEIQRTEQGDSAMYLCASSSGRAGNTEAFFGQGTRLTVV.

The rearrangement joins TRBV29-1 to TRBJ2-2; no definite D call. CDR3 length: 15 amino acids. Trimming removed 4 bases from V and 5 bases from J, with 17 bases in between. CDR1 and CDR2 (germline): SQVTM, ANQGSEA. Written as DNA, the CDR3 is TGCAGCGTTGTCTGGCTAGGGTACTCGACCGGGGAGCTGTTTTTT. Translating gives CSVVWLGYSTGELFF.

V usage is TRBV14 and J usage is TRBJ2-5, with 8 bases fitting TRBD2. CDR3 size: 15 residues. Germline CDR1 and CDR2: SGHDN and FVKESK. Trimming at V came to 5 bases and at J to 3 bases, leaving 8 bases not matched to a gene. In DNA form, the CDR3 reads TGTGCCAGCAGCGCCCAGACTAGCGTCGAAGAGACCCAGTACTTC. It codes for CASSAQTSVEETQYF. Complete variable domain (other parts from reference TRBV14 and TRBJ2-5): EAGVTQFPSHSVIEKGQTVTLRCDPISGHDNLYWYRRVMGKEIKFLLHFVKESKQDESGMPNNRFLAERTGGTYSTLKVQPAELEDSGVYFCASSAQTSVEETQYFGPGTRLLVL.

This clonotype was picked up a small number of times. The J gene is TRBJ2-1, the V gene TRBV4-1; 7 bases match TRBD2. Losses at the gene ends were 1 base for V and 8 bases for J; bases not matched to a gene: 11. The CDR3 is 16 amino acids. Germline V gives CDR1 MGHRA, CDR2 YSYEKL. The CDR3 protein is CASSQVAGVSSYEQFF. For the CDR3, the DNA is TGCGCCAGCAGCCAAGTGGCGGGAGTTAGCTCCTATGAGCAGTTCTTC.

The gene calls are TRBV4-3 and TRBJ1-5, with D perhaps TRBD1 (5 bases). The CDR3 spans 17 residues. V was cut by 0 bases and J by 6 bases, with 18 bases left in between. CDR1 and CDR2 from the germline V gene are LGHNA and YSLEER. The chain's CDR3 is CASSQDRDYRGGQPQHF. CDR3 nucleotides: TGCGCCAGCAGCCAAGATCGGGATTATCGGGGGGGTCAGCCCCAGCATTTT.

The table lists this clonotype with many counts. The V gene is TRBV7-9, the J gene TRBJ1-5, with 8 bases aligning to TRBD1. This CDR3 spans 17 amino acids. Germline V gives CDR1 SEHNR, CDR2 FQNEAQ (reference sequence). Trimming at V came to 1 base and at J to 7 bases, leaving 12 bases not matched to a gene. The CDR3 loop reads CASSLGTYRGKGQPQHF. CDR3 coding DNA: TGTGCCAGCAGCTTAGGGACCTACAGGGGGAAGGGACAGCCCCAGCATTTT.

This clonotype was observed many times. The chain has TRBV5-1 and TRBJ2-1; no reliable D call. The CDR3 extends over 13 amino acids. Trimming stripped 2 bases from V and 9 bases from J, with 12 bases between. CDR1 SGHRS and CDR2 YFSETQ come from the germline V gene. The CDR3 spells CASSLVVHGEQFF. The DNA of the CDR3 is TGCGCCAGCAGCTTAGTAGTACATGGTGAGCAGTTCTTC.

This clonotype was found a few times. The chain joins TRBV5-1 to TRBJ2-5; weak D call: TRBD1 (5 bases). This CDR3 contains 14 residues. Germline CDR1 SGHRS, CDR2 YFSETQ. V dropped 4 bases and J dropped 2 bases, with 12 bases sitting between them. CDR3 nucleotides: TGCGCCAGCAGCCCAGGGTCCACACAAGAGACCCAGTACTTC. Protein product: CASSPGSTQETQYF.

There are a few counts of this clonotype. CDR3 amino acids: CSARAPPYEQYF. In DNA form, the CDR3 reads TGCAGTGCTAGAGCCCCCCCCTACGAGCAGTACTTC. The chain combines TRBV20-1 with TRBJ2-7; D gene ambiguous. This CDR3 contains 12 residues. Germline V gene data show CDR1 as DFQATT and CDR2 as SNEGSKA (reference sequence). V lost 1 base and J 2 bases, leaving 6 bases between the germline ends.

The J gene is TRBJ2-7, the V gene TRBV4-3, with TRBD2 matching 9 bases. The CDR3 runs 16 residues. Per germline, CDR1 LGHNA and CDR2 YSLEER. V was pared by 1 base and J by 3 bases, with 7 bases of the junction left unmatched. CDR3 sequence reads: CASSQVAVAGVYEQYF. In DNA form, the CDR3 reads TGCGCCAGCAGCCAAGTCGCGGTAGCGGGAGTCTACGAGCAGTACTTC.

This clonotype came up a few times. This chain uses TRBV29-1 with TRBJ2-6, with D possibly being TRBD2 (5 bases). CDR1 is SQVTM and CDR2 is ANQGSEA in the germline V gene. V was trimmed by 6 bases and J by 1 base, leaving 10 bases between them. CDR3 length: 14 amino acids. Written as DNA, the CDR3 is TGCAGCGTCGACGGGGAATCTGGGGCCAACGTCCTGACTTTC. Translation gives CSVDGESGANVLTF.

In this sample, this clonotype turned up a few times. The chain joins TRBV25-1 to TRBJ2-5; 7 positions match TRBD1. CDR3 length: 14 amino acids. V shed 3 bases and J 5 bases; nucleotides not matched to a gene: 6. The germline CDR1 and CDR2 sequences are MGHDK and SYGVNS. This CDR3 reads CASSDRQGEETQYF. The CDR3 nucleotides are TGTGCCAGCAGTGACCGACAGGGTGAGGAGACCCAGTACTTC.

At least ten counts were recorded for this clonotype. The chain uses TRBV29-1 and TRBJ2-1, with TRBD1 matching over 10 bases. The CDR3 loop spans 18 amino acids. J gave up 8 bases and V 3 bases, and 19 bases lay outside the gene matches. Germline CDR1 SQVTM, CDR2 ANQGSEA. In nucleotides, the CDR3 is TGCAGCGTTGAGACCCCGGACAGGGGGAGTCTTAGTTCCGATGAGCAGTTCTTC. Residues: CSVETPDRGSLSSDEQFF.

The chain combines TRBV5-1 with TRBJ2-7; weak D call: TRBD1 (6 bases). The CDR3 contains 16 residues. CDR1 and CDR2 (germline): SGHRS, YFSETQ. V lost 0 bases and J 3 bases, leaving 16 bases between the germline ends. This chain's CDR3 is CASSLDPLRGNYEQYF. CDR3 nucleotides: TGCGCCAGCAGCTTGGATCCCTTGAGGGGGAACTACGAGCAGTACTTC.

This sequence joins TRBV6-1 and TRBJ1-2; possibly TRBD1 for D (6 bases). This CDR3 spans 14 amino acids. The V end was cut by 6 bases, the J end by 7 bases, with 18 bases between. Germline V gene sequence: CDR1 MNHNS, CDR2 SASEGT. CDR3 coding DNA: TGTGCCAGCAGGCTGGGACAACCAGGTGGTGGCTACACCTTC. Amino acids: CASRLGQPGGGYTF.

This chain uses TRBV20-1 with TRBJ1-6; a possible D gene is TRBD1 (6 bases). Germline V CDR1 and CDR2: DFQATT, SNEGSKA (reference sequence). The CDR3 contains 14 residues. Trimming pared 1 base from V and 7 bases from J, leaving 11 bases between. The CDR3 here is CSARVTRGNSPLHF. The CDR3 DNA reads as TGCAGTGCTAGAGTGACCAGGGGAAATTCACCCCTCCACTTT.

This clonotype was observed a few times. The chain couples TRBV12-3 or TRBV12-4 to TRBJ1-1, with a possible D match to TRBD1 (5 bases). The CDR3 length is 13 residues. Trimming took off 6 bases at V and 2 bases at J, with 10 bases between the two ends. The CDR3 sequence is CASSRETNTEAFF. CDR3 DNA: TGTGCCAGCAGCAGGGAGACTAACACTGAAGCTTTCTTT.

This clonotype appeared many times. The gene calls are TRBV27 and TRBJ2-1, with D possibly matching TRBD2 (5 bases). The V gene lost 7 bases and the J gene lost 2 bases, with 15 bases spanning the gap. The germline V gene has CDR1 MNHEY and CDR2 SMNVEV (reference sequence). This CDR3 comprises 15 residues. The CDR3 is CASTETPGAYNEQFF. For the CDR3, the DNA is TGTGCCAGCACCGAGACTCCCGGGGCCTACAATGAGCAGTTCTTC.

This clonotype was observed at least ten times. The chain combines TRBV20-1 with TRBJ2-6; tentative D call: TRBD1 (6 bases). The germline V gene encodes CDR1 DFQATT and CDR2 SNEGSKA (reference sequence). Trimming cost V 6 bases and J 0 bases, with 9 bases left between them. The CDR3 consists of 14 residues. CDR3 in DNA: TGCAGTGCCAAGGACAGCTCTGGGGCCAACGTCCTGACTTTC. Its protein is CSAKDSSGANVLTF.

This clonotype was counted ten times or more. The chain employs TRBV28 and TRBJ2-3; D call uncertain. The CDR3 totals 14 residues. Trimming cost V 8 bases and J 0 bases, with 12 bases left between them. The germline CDR1 and CDR2 sequences are MDHEN and SYDVKM. As DNA, the CDR3 is TGTGCCAGCGAAGCCTTGCGGAGCACAGATACGCAGTATTTT. Amino acids: CASEALRSTDTQYF. Supplemented by reference TRBV28 and TRBJ2-3, the full variable domain reads DVKVTQSSRYLVKRTGEKVFLECVQDMDHENMFWYRQDPGLGLRLIYFSYDVKMKEKGDIPEGYSVSREKKERFSLILESASTNQTSMYLCASEALRSTDTQYFGPGTRLTVL.

This clonotype was counted a few times. The chain combines TRBV29-1 with TRBJ2-1, with TRBD2 matching over 10 bases. The ends lost 5 bases at V and 4 bases at J; junction bases unmatched: 11. The CDR3 is 16 amino acids. CDR1 is SQVTM and CDR2 is ANQGSEA in the germline V gene. The CDR3 DNA is TGCAGCGTTCCGACCCAACTAGCGGGATCTTACAATGAGCAGTTCTTC. Its translation is CSVPTQLAGSYNEQFF.